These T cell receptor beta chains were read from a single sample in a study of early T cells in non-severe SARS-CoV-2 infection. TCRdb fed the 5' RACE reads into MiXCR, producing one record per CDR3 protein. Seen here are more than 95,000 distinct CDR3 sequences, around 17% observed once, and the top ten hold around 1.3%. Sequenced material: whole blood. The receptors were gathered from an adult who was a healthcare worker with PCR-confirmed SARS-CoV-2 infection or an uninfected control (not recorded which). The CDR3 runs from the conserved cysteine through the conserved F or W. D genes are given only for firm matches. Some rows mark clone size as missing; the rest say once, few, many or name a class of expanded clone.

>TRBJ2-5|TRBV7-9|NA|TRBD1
TGTGCCAGCAGCTTAGCGCAGGGGGCGACCCAAGAGACCCAGTACTTC
CASSLAQGATQETQYF
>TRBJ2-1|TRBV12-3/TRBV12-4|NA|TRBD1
TGTGCCAGCAGTTTCCCAGGGGGCGGTAAGCACAATGAGCAGTTCTTC
CASSFPGGGKHNEQFF
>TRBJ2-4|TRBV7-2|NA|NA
TGTGCCAGCAGCTTAGTAGGGGGGAAATTAGCCAAAAACATTCAGTACTTC
CASSLVGGKLAKNIQYF
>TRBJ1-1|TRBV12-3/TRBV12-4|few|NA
TGTGCCAGCCAATATGGGGCGGATACTGGGGAAGCTTTCTTT
CASQYGADTGEAFF
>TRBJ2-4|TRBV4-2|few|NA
TGTGCCAGCAGTCAAAAATATGCACAGGGTGAGGACATTCAGTACTTC
CASSQKYAQGEDIQYF
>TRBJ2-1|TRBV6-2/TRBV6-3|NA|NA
TGTGCCAGCAGTGTTCCGGGACTGAAGTACAATGAGCAGTTCTTC
CASSVPGLKYNEQFF
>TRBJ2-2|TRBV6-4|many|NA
TGTGCCAGCAGTCCCGGGCCTGACACCGGGGAGCTGTTTTTT
CASSPGPDTGELFF
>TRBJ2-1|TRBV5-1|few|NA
TGCGCCAGCAGCTTTGCGGCAGGGGTCTACAATGAGCAGTTCTTC
CASSFAAGVYNEQFF
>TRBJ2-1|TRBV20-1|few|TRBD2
TGCAGTGCTTACGGGACTAGCGGTTTTTACAATGAGCAGTTCTTC
CSAYGTSGFYNEQFF
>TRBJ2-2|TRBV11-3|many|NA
TGTGCCAGCAGCTTAGCCACCGGGGAGCTGTTTTTT
CASSLATGELFF
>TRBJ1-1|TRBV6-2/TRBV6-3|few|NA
TGTGCCAGCAGTTACTCGATTCCCTACACTGAAGCTTTCTTT
CASSYSIPYTEAFF
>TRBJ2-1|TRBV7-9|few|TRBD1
TGTGCCAGCAGCCCAACCGGACAGGGCGGGTACAATGAGCAGTTCTTC
CASSPTGQGGYNEQFF
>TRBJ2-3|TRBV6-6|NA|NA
TGTACTACCGGGGATGAGACTACAGATACGCAGTATTTT
CTTGDETTDTQYF
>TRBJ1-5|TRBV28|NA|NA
TGTGCCAGCACCCCCGGGTCCTCGGGCAATCAGCCCCAGCATTTT
CASTPGSSGNQPQHF
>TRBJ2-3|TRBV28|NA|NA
TGTGCCGTCGGGAGTCAACGGAACACAGATACGCAGTATTTT
CAVGSQRNTDTQYF
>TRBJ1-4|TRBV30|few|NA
TGTGCCTGGAGGGACCGACATGGAGCTGCAACTAATGAAAAACTGTTTTTT
CAWRDRHGAATNEKLFF
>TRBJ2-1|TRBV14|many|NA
TGTGCCAGCAGCCAATACAATGAGCAGTTCTTC
CASSQYNEQFF
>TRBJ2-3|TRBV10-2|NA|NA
TGCGCCAGCAGTGAGTCGACCCAGGGAAAGGATACGCAGTATTTT
CASSESTQGKDTQYF
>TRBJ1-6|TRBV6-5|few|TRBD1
TGTGCCAGCATTACCAGTCAGGGGGCATCCTATAATTCACCCCTCCACTTT
CASITSQGASYNSPLHF
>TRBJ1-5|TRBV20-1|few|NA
TGCAGTGCTAGAGATACAGGCCTTAGCAATCAGCCCCAGCATTTT
CSARDTGLSNQPQHF
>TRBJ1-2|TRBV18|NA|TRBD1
TGTGCCAGCTCACCACCGGAACAGGGGATGTATGGCTACACCTTC
CASSPPEQGMYGYTF
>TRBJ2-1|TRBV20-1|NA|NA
TGCAGTGCCCTCTCCGGCCTTTCCTACAATGAGCAGTTCTTC
CSALSGLSYNEQFF
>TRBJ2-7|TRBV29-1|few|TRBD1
TGCAGCGTTGAAACCACAGGGGCCGAGCAGTACTTC
CSVETTGAEQYF
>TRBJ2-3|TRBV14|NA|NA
TGTGCCAGCAGCCAAGTTACGGCTAGGCCCACAGATACGCAGTATTTT
CASSQVTARPTDTQYF
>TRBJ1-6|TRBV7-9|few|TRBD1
TGTGCCAGCAGCTTCGGACAGGGAGGCTCACCCCTCCACTTT
CASSFGQGGSPLHF
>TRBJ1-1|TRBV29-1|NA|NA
TGCAGCGTGCTTTTCCAGGGCGGAGAAGCTTTCTTT
CSVLFQGGEAFF
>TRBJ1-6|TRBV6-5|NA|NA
TGTGCCAGCAGTTTACAGGGATGGGGCACCCTCCACTTT
CASSLQGWGTLHF
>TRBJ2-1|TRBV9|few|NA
TGTGCCAGCAGCGTAGCGACTACCTCCTACAATGAGCAGTTCTTC
CASSVATTSYNEQFF